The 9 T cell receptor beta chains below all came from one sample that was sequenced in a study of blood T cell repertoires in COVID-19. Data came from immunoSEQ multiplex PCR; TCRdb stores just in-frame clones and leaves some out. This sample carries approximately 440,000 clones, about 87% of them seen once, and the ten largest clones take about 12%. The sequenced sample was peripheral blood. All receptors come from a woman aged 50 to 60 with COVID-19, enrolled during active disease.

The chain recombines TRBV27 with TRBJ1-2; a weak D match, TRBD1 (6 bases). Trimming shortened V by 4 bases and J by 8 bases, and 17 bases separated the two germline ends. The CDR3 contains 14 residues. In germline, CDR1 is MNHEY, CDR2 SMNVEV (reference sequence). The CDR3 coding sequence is TGTGCCAGCAGTTGGGGGCGGGGGGCGTGGGGCTACACCTTC. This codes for CASSWGRGAWGYTF.

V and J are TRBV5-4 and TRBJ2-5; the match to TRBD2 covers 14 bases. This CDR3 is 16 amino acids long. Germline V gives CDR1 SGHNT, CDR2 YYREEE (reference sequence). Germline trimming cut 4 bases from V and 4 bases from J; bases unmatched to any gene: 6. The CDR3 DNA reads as TGTGCCAGCAGCGGGGGACTAGCGGGGGCGGGAGAGACCCAGTACTTC. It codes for CASSGGLAGAGETQYF.

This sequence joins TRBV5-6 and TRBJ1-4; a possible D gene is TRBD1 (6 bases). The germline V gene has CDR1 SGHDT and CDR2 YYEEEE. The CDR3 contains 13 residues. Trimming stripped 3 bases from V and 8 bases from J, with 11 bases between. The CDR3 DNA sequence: TGTGCCAGCAGCTGGGGGCGCGGGGAAAAACTGTTTTTT. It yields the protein CASSWGRGEKLFF. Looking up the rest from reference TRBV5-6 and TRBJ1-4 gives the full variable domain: DAGVTQSPTHLIKTRGQQVTLRCSPKSGHDTVSWYQQALGQGPQFIFQYYEEEERQRGNFPDRFSGHQFPNYSSELNVNALLLGDSALYLCASSWGRGEKLFFGSGTQLSVL.

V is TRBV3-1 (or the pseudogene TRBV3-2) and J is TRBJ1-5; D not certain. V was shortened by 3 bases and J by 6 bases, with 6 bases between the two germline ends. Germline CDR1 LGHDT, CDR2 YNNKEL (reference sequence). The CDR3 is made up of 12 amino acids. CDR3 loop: CASSHEGQPQHF. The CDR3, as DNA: TGTGCCAGCAGCCACGAGGGTCAGCCCCAGCATTTT.

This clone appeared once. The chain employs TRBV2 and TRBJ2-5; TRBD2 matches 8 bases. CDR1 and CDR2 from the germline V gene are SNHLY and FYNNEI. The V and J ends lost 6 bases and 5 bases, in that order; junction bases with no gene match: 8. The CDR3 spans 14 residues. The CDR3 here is CASRPGLAAETQYF. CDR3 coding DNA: TGTGCCAGCAGACCCGGACTAGCTGCGGAGACCCAGTACTTC.

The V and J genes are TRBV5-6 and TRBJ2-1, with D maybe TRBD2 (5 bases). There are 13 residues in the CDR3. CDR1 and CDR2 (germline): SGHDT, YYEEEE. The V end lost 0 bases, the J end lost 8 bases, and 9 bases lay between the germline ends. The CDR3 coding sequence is TGTGCCAGCAGCTTGGGGACGGGGTATGAGCAGTTCTTC. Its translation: CASSLGTGYEQFF.

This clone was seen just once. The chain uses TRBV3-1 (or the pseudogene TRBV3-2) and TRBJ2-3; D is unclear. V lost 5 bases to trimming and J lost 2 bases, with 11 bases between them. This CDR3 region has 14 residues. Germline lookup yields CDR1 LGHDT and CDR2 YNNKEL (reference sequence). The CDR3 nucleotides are TGTGCCAGCAGCTCCGGTCCAAACACAGATACGCAGTATTTT. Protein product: CASSSGPNTDTQYF.

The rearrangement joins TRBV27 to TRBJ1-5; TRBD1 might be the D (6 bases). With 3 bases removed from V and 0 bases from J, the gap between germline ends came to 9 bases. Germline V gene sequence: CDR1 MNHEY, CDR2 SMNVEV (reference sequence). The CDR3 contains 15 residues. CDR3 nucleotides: TGTGCCAGCAGTTTGTGGGGGCTTAGCAATCAGCCCCAGCATTTT. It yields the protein CASSLWGLSNQPQHF.

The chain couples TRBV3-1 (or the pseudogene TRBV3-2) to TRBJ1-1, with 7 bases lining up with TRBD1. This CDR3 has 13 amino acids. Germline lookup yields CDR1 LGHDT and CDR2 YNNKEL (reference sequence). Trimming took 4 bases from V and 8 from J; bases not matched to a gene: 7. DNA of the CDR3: TGTGCCAGCAGCCCTGGGACAGTAAACGAAGCTTTCTTT. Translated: CASSPGTVNEAFF.